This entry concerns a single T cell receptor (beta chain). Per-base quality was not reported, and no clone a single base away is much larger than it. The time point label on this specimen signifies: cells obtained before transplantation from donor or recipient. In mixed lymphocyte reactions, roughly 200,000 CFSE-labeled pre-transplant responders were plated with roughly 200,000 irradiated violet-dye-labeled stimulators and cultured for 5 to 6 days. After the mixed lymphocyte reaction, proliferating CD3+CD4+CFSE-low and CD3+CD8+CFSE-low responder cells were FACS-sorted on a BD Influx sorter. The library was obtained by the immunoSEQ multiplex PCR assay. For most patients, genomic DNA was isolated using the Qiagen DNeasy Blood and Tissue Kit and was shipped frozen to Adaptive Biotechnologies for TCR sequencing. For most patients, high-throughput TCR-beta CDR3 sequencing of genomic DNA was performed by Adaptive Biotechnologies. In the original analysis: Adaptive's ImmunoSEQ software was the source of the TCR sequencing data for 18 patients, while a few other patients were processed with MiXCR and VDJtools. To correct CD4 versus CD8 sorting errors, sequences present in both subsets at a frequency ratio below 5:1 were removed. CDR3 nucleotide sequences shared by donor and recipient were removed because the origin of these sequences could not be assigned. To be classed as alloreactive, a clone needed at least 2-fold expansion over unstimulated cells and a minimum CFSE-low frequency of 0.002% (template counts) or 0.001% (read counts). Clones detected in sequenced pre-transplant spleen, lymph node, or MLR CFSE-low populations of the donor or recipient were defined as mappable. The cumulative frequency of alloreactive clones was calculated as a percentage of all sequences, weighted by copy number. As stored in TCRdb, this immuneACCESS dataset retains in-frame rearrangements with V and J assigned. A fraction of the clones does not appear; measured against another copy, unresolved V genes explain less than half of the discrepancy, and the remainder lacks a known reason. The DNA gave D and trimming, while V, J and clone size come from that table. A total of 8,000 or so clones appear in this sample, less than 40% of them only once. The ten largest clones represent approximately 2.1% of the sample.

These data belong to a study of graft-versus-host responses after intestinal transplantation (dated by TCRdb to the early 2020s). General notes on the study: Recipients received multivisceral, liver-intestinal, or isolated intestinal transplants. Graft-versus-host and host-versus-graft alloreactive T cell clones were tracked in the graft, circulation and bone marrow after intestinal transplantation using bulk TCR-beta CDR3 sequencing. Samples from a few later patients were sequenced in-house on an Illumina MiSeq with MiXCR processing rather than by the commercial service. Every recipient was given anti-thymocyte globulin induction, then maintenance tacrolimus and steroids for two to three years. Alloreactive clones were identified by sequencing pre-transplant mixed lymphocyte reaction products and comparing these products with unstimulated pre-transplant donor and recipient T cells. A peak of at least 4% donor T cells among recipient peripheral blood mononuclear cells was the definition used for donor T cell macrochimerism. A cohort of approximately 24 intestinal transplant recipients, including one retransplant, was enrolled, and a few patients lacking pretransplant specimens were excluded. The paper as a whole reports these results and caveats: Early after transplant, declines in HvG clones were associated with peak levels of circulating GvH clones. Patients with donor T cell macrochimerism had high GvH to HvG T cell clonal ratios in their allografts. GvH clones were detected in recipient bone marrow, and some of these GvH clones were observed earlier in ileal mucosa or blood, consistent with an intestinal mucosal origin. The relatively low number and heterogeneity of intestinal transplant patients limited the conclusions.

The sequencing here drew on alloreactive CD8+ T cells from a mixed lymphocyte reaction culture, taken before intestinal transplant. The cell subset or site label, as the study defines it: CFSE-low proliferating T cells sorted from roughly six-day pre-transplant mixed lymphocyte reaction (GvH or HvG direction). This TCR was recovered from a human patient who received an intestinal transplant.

The DNA is TGTGCCAGCAGCTTGCTCGGGACAGAATGGGAAAAACTGTTTTTT. This gives the protein CASSLLGTEWEKLFF. The receptor chain draws on TRBV5-6 and TRBJ1-4, and TRBD1 aligns with 7 junction nucleotides. CDR1 and CDR2 are read off the germline V gene as SGHDT and YYEEEE. Measured from the cysteine to the phenylalanine, the CDR3 is 15 residues long. The CDR3 DNA has 45 bases and is translated from base 1. The germline V end is reduced by 1 base and the J end by 8 bases; junction bases left unmatched: 8.